The 22 T cell receptor beta chains below come from one sample, sequenced in a study of T cell responses to AZD1222 COVID-19 vaccine. TCRdb keeps only in-frame clones here, not all; method: immunoSEQ multiplex PCR. The sample lists 90,000 to 120,000 clones, around 91% occurring once. Sequences were derived from peripheral blood, sampled on day 0 of AZD1222 vaccination. These receptor sequences come from an adult in good health.

V and J are TRBV10-3 and TRBJ1-2; no firm D call. V lost 0 bases and J lost 6, with 11 bases in between. Germline lookup yields CDR1 ENHRY and CDR2 SYGVKD. This CDR3 has 14 amino acids. The CDR3 sequence is CAISESGSWDGYTF. In DNA form, the CDR3 reads TGTGCCATCAGTGAGTCGGGTTCCTGGGATGGCTACACCTTC.

This chain joins TRBV5-1 and TRBJ1-4; the D gene is possibly TRBD1 (5 bases). Germline V gene sequence: CDR1 SGHRS, CDR2 YFSETQ. The CDR3 has 14 residues. The germline V and J ends were trimmed by 3 bases and 6 bases, with 12 bases remaining between them. DNA for the CDR3: TGCGCCAGCAGCTGGGGGTTAGGCGATGAAAAACTGTTTTTT. As protein: CASSWGLGDEKLFF.

The chain employs TRBV4-1 and TRBJ1-2, with D maybe TRBD1 (6 bases). Germline assignment: CDR1 MGHRA and CDR2 YSYEKL. V gave up 3 bases and J gave up 8 bases, with 16 bases separating them. The CDR3 has 14 amino acids. For the CDR3, the DNA is TGCGCCAGCAGCCAGGCCGGGGGGCCCCGGGGCTACACCTTC. Its translation: CASSQAGGPRGYTF.

The J gene is TRBJ1-1, the V gene TRBV4-1, with a weak D call TRBD1 (5 bases). CDR3 length: 14 residues. Trimming removed 3 bases at V and 5 bases at J, with 13 bases between. From germline, CDR1 is MGHRA and CDR2 YSYEKL. The CDR3 DNA sequence: TGCGCCAGCAGCCAGCCGTTGGGGCGGACTGAAGCTTTCTTT. It yields the protein CASSQPLGRTEAFF.

The rearrangement joins TRBV25-1 to TRBJ1-2; weak D call: TRBD1 (5 bases). The V gene's germline CDR1 is MGHDK and CDR2 SYGVNS. CDR3 length: 16 residues. V was cut by 1 base and J by 4 bases, with 16 bases left in between. The CDR3 bases are TGTGCCAGCAGTGAATTCGGGACCGAGATATTCTATGGCTACACCTTC. The encoded protein is CASSEFGTEIFYGYTF.

The chain employs TRBV6-1 and TRBJ2-7; D not resolved. There are 13 residues in the CDR3. V was cut by 2 bases and J by 13 bases, with 18 bases left in between. The germline CDR1 and CDR2 sequences are MNHNS and SASEGT. As DNA, the CDR3 is TGTGCCAGCAGTGAAATGAGGTGGGGTACTCGTTACTTC. Encoded protein: CASSEMRWGTRYF.

This rearrangement joins TRBV7-6 to TRBJ2-3; D is possibly TRBD1 or TRBD2 (5 bases each). The germline V gene has CDR1 SGHVS and CDR2 FNYEAQ. The CDR3 has 16 amino acids. The ends were cut back, 4 bases at V and 1 base at J, with 15 bases in the middle. The chain's CDR3 is CASSSLPGPGTDTQYF. CDR3 in DNA: TGTGCCAGCAGCTCACTACCGGGACCCGGCACAGATACGCAGTATTTT.

The gene calls are TRBV7-8 and TRBJ2-7, with TRBD1 matching over 9 bases. The CDR3 runs to 15 residues. V lost 5 bases, J lost 6 bases, and 11 bases stayed unmatched. Germline V CDR1 and CDR2: SGHVS, FQNEAQ. The CDR3 region is CASSARTGALSEQYF. The DNA for the CDR3 is TGTGCCAGCAGCGCGCGGACAGGGGCCCTATCCGAGCAGTACTTC.

The chain is built from TRBV18 and TRBJ1-5, with 7 bases aligning to TRBD1. Germline-derived CDR1 and CDR2 are KGHSH and LQKENI. Trimming took 3 bases from V and 4 from J; bases not matched to a gene: 3. This CDR3 region has 14 residues. CDR3 in amino acids: CASSPTGTNQPQHF. For the CDR3, the DNA is TGTGCCAGCTCACCGACAGGGACTAATCAGCCCCAGCATTTT.

The chain carries TRBV10-1 and TRBJ2-1; 10 bases fit TRBD1. Germline V gene sequence: CDR1 WNHNN, CDR2 SYGVQD (reference sequence). The CDR3 is made up of 16 amino acids. V gave up 2 bases and J gave up 6 bases; unmatched junction bases: 7. The CDR3 loop reads CASSEPGTGASNEQFF. DNA for the CDR3: TGCGCCAGCAGTGAGCCCGGGACAGGGGCCTCCAATGAGCAGTTCTTC.

This chain joins TRBV7-2 and TRBJ2-5; tentatively, D is TRBD2 (5 bases). V was shortened by 1 base and J by 2 bases, with 17 bases between the two germline ends. This CDR3 has 17 amino acids. Germline assignment: CDR1 SGHTA and CDR2 FQGNSA. CDR3 sequence reads: CASSLDRTRSGQETQYF. As DNA, the CDR3 is TGTGCCAGCAGCTTAGACCGGACCCGATCGGGGCAAGAGACCCAGTACTTC.

The J gene is TRBJ2-7, the V gene TRBV13; the D gene could be TRBD1 or TRBD2 (6 bases each). This CDR3 has 11 amino acids. V dropped 4 bases and J dropped 9 bases, with 10 bases sitting between them. CDR1 PRHDT and CDR2 FYEKMQ come from the germline V gene (reference sequence). The CDR3 sequence is CASSSGGVQYF. The CDR3 coding sequence is TGTGCCAGCAGCTCCGGGGGCGTGCAGTACTTC.

The V call is TRBV27, the J call TRBJ1-5; unclear D gene. The CDR3 contains 14 residues. Germline CDR1 is MNHEY and CDR2 is SMNVEV (reference sequence). The V end lost 3 bases, the J end lost 6 bases, and 12 bases lay between the germline ends. The CDR3 loop reads CASSFTGYIQPQHF. The CDR3 nucleotides are TGTGCCAGCAGTTTCACCGGGTACATTCAGCCCCAGCATTTT.

V gene TRBV6-5 combines with J gene TRBJ1-2; 8 bases match TRBD1. The V gene end was trimmed by 6 bases and the J gene end by 4 bases; junction bases not matched to a gene: 10. Germline V gives CDR1 MNHEY, CDR2 SVGAGI. The CDR3 spans 15 residues. The CDR3 loop is CASRPYGQGSYGYTF. The CDR3 nucleotides are TGTGCCAGCAGACCCTACGGACAGGGCAGCTATGGCTACACCTTC.

This clone occurred once. V gene TRBV21-1 combines with J gene TRBJ2-2; TRBD2 is the table's D call, not checked against the DNA. TRBV21-1 is a recognized pseudogene. There are 20 residues in the CDR3. CDR3 DNA: TGTGCCAGCAGCCAGCCCTCTGCGGGGAGGGTTATAACGAACACCGGGGAGCTGTTTTTT. Translating it yields CASSQPSAGRVITNTGELFF.

The chain joins TRBV27 to TRBJ2-7; TRBD2 might be the D (5 bases). CDR3 length: 17 amino acids. The ends were cut back, 4 bases at V and 2 bases at J, with 21 bases in the middle. Germline values: CDR1 MNHEY, CDR2 SMNVEV (reference sequence). The CDR3 sequence is CASSSGKSPLITYEQYF. The DNA of the CDR3 is TGTGCCAGCAGTTCCGGGAAGTCACCCCTAATCACCTACGAGCAGTACTTC.

The V and J genes are TRBV7-9 and TRBJ1-4; D is possibly TRBD1 (6 bases). Trimming removed 4 bases from V and 5 bases from J, with 14 bases in between. This CDR3 comprises 15 residues. Germline assignment: CDR1 SEHNR and CDR2 FQNEAQ (reference sequence). CDR3 loop: CASSSGTGPNEKLFF. CDR3 DNA: TGTGCCAGCAGCTCGGGTACAGGGCCAAATGAAAAACTGTTTTTT.

V is TRBV3-1 (or the pseudogene TRBV3-2) and J is TRBJ2-3, with TRBD2 matching 7 bases. This CDR3 is built from 17 residues. Per germline, CDR1 LGHDT and CDR2 YNNKEL (reference sequence). Trimming removed 4 bases from V and 0 bases from J; junction bases left unmatched: 10. The CDR3 coding sequence is TGTGCCAGCAGCCGGGGGGGAAGCGGTACTAGCACAGATACGCAGTATTTT. It specifies CASSRGGSGTSTDTQYF.

This chain connects TRBV27 to TRBJ2-3; D might be TRBD1 (6 bases). The V end was cut by 7 bases, the J end by 1 base, with 12 bases between. The CDR3 has 14 residues. CDR1 is MNHEY and CDR2 is SMNVEV in the germline V gene (reference sequence). The CDR3 DNA is TGTGCCAGCACTTGGGACATTGGCACAGATACGCAGTATTTT. Residues: CASTWDIGTDTQYF.

In DNA, the CDR3 is TGTGCCAGCACCCTGGCCAATGAGCAGTTCTTC. Its translation: CASTLANEQFF. V usage is TRBV3-1 (or the pseudogene TRBV3-2) and J usage is TRBJ2-1; no clear D gene. The germline V and J ends were trimmed by 7 bases and 6 bases, with 7 bases remaining between them. The CDR3 is made up of 11 amino acids. The germline V gene has CDR1 LGHDT and CDR2 YNNKEL (reference sequence).

V gene TRBV3-1 (or the pseudogene TRBV3-2) combines with J gene TRBJ2-1, with D maybe TRBD1 (6 bases). Germline-derived CDR1 and CDR2 are LGHDT and YNNKEL (reference sequence). V lost 3 bases, J lost 7 bases, and 10 bases lay in between. CDR3 length: 13 residues. CDR3 amino acids: CASSHLQGNEQFF. CDR3 bases: TGTGCCAGCAGCCACTTACAGGGTAATGAGCAGTTCTTC.

This rearrangement joins TRBV7-3 to TRBJ2-3; 8 nucleotides align to TRBD1. The CDR3 is 17 residues long. Germline CDR1 reads SGHTA; CDR2 reads FQGTGA. Losses at the gene ends were 5 bases for V and 4 bases for J; bases not matched to a gene: 14. For the CDR3, the DNA is TGTGCCAGCAGCAAAATTAAAGGGACAGGTAGCGCAGATACGCAGTATTTT. Amino acids: CASSKIKGTGSADTQYF. The full variable domain, rest sourced from reference TRBV7-3 and TRBJ2-3, is GAGVSQTPSNKVTEKGKYVELRCDPISGHTALYWYRQSLGQGPEFLIYFQGTGAADDSGLPNDRFFAVRPEGSVSTLKIQRTERGDSAVYLCASSKIKGTGSADTQYFGPGTRLTVL.